One and the same sample provided the 20 T cell receptor beta chains below, sequenced in a study of shared T cell receptors in the human thymus. Only in-frame clones appear in the TCRdb table, and some are missing; sequencing was by immunoSEQ multiplex PCR. The sample includes over 350,000 clones, over 90% seen only once; the top ten take roughly 0.02%. Sequences were obtained from thymocytes. These receptors were taken from a human donor.

The chain recombines TRBV2 with TRBJ2-3, with a possible D match to TRBD1 (6 bases). Trimming removed 6 bases at V and 2 bases at J, with 15 bases between. CDR3 size: 15 residues. Germline V gives CDR1 SNHLY, CDR2 FYNNEI. CDR3 sequence (DNA): TGTGCCAGCAGGGACGGACAGCGTTACACAGATACGCAGTATTTT. Protein sequence: CASRDGQRYTDTQYF.

This chain joins TRBV6-5 and TRBJ2-7, with 9 bases matching TRBD2. The CDR3 has 16 residues. Per germline, CDR1 MNHEY and CDR2 SVGAGI. Unmatched junction bases numbered 7, after V lost 1 base and J lost 3 bases. CDR3 bases: TGTGCCAGCAGTTACTTCGCCGGGACTAGCAGCTACGAGCAGTACTTC. It encodes CASSYFAGTSSYEQYF.

The chain uses TRBV14 and TRBJ2-1; unclear D gene. The germline gives CDR1 SGHDN, CDR2 FVKESK. CDR3 length: 17 amino acids. The V and J ends lost 0 bases and 0 bases respectively, with 12 bases between them. For the CDR3, the DNA is TGTGCCAGCAGCCAAGATGATAGCCCAAGCTCCTACAATGAGCAGTTCTTC. Amino acid sequence: CASSQDDSPSSYNEQFF.

V is TRBV28 and J is TRBJ2-1, with TRBD2 as a possible D gene (6 bases). The CDR3 is 16 residues long. V lost 0 bases and J 6 bases, leaving 15 bases between the germline ends. Germline V gene data show CDR1 as MDHEN and CDR2 as SYDVKM. The CDR3 DNA sequence: TGTGCCAGCAGTTTATGGGAGGTGGGAGGAATCAATGAGCAGTTCTTC. As protein: CASSLWEVGGINEQFF.

The V gene is TRBV5-1, the J gene TRBJ2-1; D call uncertain. Germline CDR1 SGHRS, CDR2 YFSETQ. Deletions cut 4 bases from V and 15 bases from J, with 20 bases between. The CDR3 is 13 residues long. The CDR3 reads CASSPQISGLPFF. DNA of the CDR3: TGCGCCAGCAGCCCTCAGATATCGGGTCTGCCGTTCTTC.

This clone was observed once. The rearrangement uses TRBV10-2 and TRBJ2-7, with D perhaps TRBD2 (6 bases). Germline V gene lookup returns CDR1 WSHSY and CDR2 SAAADI. This CDR3 has 14 amino acids. V lost 3 bases to trimming and J lost 4 bases, with 13 bases between them. CDR3 sequence: CASSEGGSKYEQYF. As DNA, the CDR3 is TGCGCCAGCAGTGAAGGAGGGAGTAAATACGAGCAGTACTTC.

The chain couples TRBV7-9 to TRBJ2-3; 7 bases match TRBD2. This CDR3 region has 17 residues. Germline loops: CDR1 SEHNR, CDR2 FQNEAQ (reference sequence). The V and J ends lost 4 bases and 2 bases, in that order; junction bases with no gene match: 12. The CDR3 spells CASSSSDLAAPTDTQYF. DNA for the CDR3: TGTGCCAGCAGCTCCTCGGATCTAGCGGCACCCACAGATACGCAGTATTTT. Filled out from reference TRBV7-9 and TRBJ2-3, the complete variable domain reads DTGVSQNPRHKITKRGQNVTFRCDPISEHNRLYWYRQTLGQGPEFLTYFQNEAQLEKSRLLSDRFSAERPKGSFSTLEIQRTEQGDSAMYLCASSSSDLAAPTDTQYFGPGTRLTVL.

The chain recombines TRBV10-3 with TRBJ1-1; D possibly corresponds to TRBD1 (6 bases). From germline, CDR1 is ENHRY and CDR2 SYGVKD. CDR3 length equals 16 residues. The ends were cut back, 7 bases at V and 1 base at J, with 19 bases in the middle. CDR3 in DNA: TGTGCCATCAATTCCCCAGTGGGGGGCAAGAACACTGAAGCTTTCTTT. This encodes CAINSPVGGKNTEAFF.

The J gene is TRBJ2-7, the V gene TRBV7-8, with D possibly TRBD2 on 5 matching bases. CDR1 is SGHVS and CDR2 is FQNEAQ in the germline V gene. The CDR3 has 15 amino acids. Trimming pared 1 base from V and 3 bases from J, leaving 13 bases between. In DNA form, the CDR3 reads TGTGCCAGCAGCTTAGAAGGATACACTAGCTACGAGCAGTACTTC. This codes for CASSLEGYTSYEQYF.

The gene calls are TRBV4-1 and TRBJ1-1; D is undetermined. The V and J ends lost 1 base and 7 bases respectively, with 16 bases between them. In germline, CDR1 is MGHRA, CDR2 YSYEKL. This CDR3 has 15 amino acids. DNA of the CDR3: TGCGCCAGCAGCCAAGTACCAGGATCTTATAATGAAGCTTTCTTT. Its protein product is CASSQVPGSYNEAFF.

The table lists this clone with a count of one. The chain carries TRBV10-2 and TRBJ2-1, with 10 positions matching TRBD1. The CDR3 consists of 20 residues. Germline-derived CDR1 and CDR2 are WSHSY and SAAADI. V gave up 5 bases and J gave up 0 bases; unmatched junction bases: 16. The CDR3 sequence: CASSIQLGQGPASSYNEQFF. Written as DNA, the CDR3 is TGCGCCAGCAGTATACAACTGGGACAGGGGCCGGCGAGCTCCTACAATGAGCAGTTCTTC.

The chain carries TRBV28 and TRBJ2-7; 10 bases match TRBD2. Germline V gives CDR1 MDHEN, CDR2 SYDVKM. Losses at the gene ends were 3 bases for V and 3 bases for J; bases not matched to a gene: 14. CDR3 length: 18 amino acids. The CDR3 region has the DNA TGTGCCAGCAGTTTTGACGGACTAGCGGAACCCCGGCTCTACGAGCAGTACTTC. Its translation is CASSFDGLAEPRLYEQYF. Supplemented by reference TRBV28 and TRBJ2-7, the full variable domain reads DVKVTQSSRYLVKRTGEKVFLECVQDMDHENMFWYRQDPGLGLRLIYFSYDVKMKEKGDIPEGYSVSREKKERFSLILESASTNQTSMYLCASSFDGLAEPRLYEQYFGPGTRLTVT.

This clone came up once. The J gene is TRBJ2-5, the V gene TRBV5-4, with 12 bases lining up with TRBD2. CDR1 and CDR2 from the germline V gene are SGHNT and YYREEE (reference sequence). Unmatched junction bases numbered 9, after V lost 4 bases and J lost 5 bases. The CDR3 consists of 16 residues. The chain's CDR3 is CASSLWTSGKRETQYF. CDR3 nucleotides: TGTGCCAGCAGCCTATGGACTAGCGGGAAGAGGGAGACCCAGTACTTC.

This chain uses TRBV4-3 with TRBJ2-5; 12 bases agree with TRBD1. The CDR3 sequence is 16 residues long. Trimming cost V 3 bases and J 5 bases; bases outside gene matches: 7. CDR1 is LGHNA and CDR2 is YSLEER in the germline V gene. CDR3 amino acids: CASSQARDRGRETQYF. The CDR3 DNA reads as TGCGCCAGCAGCCAGGCCCGGGACAGGGGGCGGGAGACCCAGTACTTC.

The J gene is TRBJ1-1, the V gene TRBV18; a weak D match, TRBD1 (5 bases). Trimming removed 4 bases at V and 3 bases at J, with 18 bases between. This CDR3 has 16 amino acids. The germline V gene encodes CDR1 KGHSH and CDR2 LQKENI. In nucleotides, the CDR3 is TGTGCCAGCTCACTGGGGGTCGGGAGCTCAGACACTGAAGCTTTCTTT. Protein: CASSLGVGSSDTEAFF.

The genes are TRBV29-1 and TRBJ2-7; 7 bases are a match to TRBD1. CDR1 is SQVTM, CDR2 ANQGSEA, per germline. V dropped 6 bases and J dropped 2; count of bases not matched to a gene: 7. The CDR3 runs 13 residues. Here the CDR3 reads CSVGDRDAYEQYF. In nucleotides, the CDR3 is TGCAGCGTGGGGGACAGAGATGCCTACGAGCAGTACTTC.

V gene TRBV5-5 combines with J gene TRBJ2-1, with D hard to call. Trimming left V 2 bases short and J 4 bases short, with 10 bases between. CDR1 and CDR2 (germline): SGHKS, YYEKEE (reference sequence). This CDR3 region has 14 residues. DNA of the CDR3: TGTGCCAGCAGCTTTTTGCAGCGATACAATGAGCAGTTCTTC. This translates into CASSFLQRYNEQFF. Filled out from reference TRBV5-5 and TRBJ2-1, the complete variable domain reads DAGVTQSPTHLIKTRGQQVTLRCSPISGHKSVSWYQQVLGQGPQFIFQYYEKEERGRGNFPDRFSARQFPNYSSELNVNALLLGDSALYLCASSFLQRYNEQFFGPGTRLTVL.

The chain carries TRBV27 and TRBJ1-1; TRBD1 aligns across 10 bases. The germline gives CDR1 MNHEY, CDR2 SMNVEV (reference sequence). The trim removed 5 bases at V and 4 bases at J, leaving 7 bases unmatched. CDR3 length equals 15 residues. CDR3 sequence (DNA): TGTGCCAGCAGTCGACCGGGACAGGGGCTCACTGAAGCTTTCTTT. Translating gives CASSRPGQGLTEAFF.

J is TRBJ2-3 and V is TRBV27; D is unresolved. CDR3 length: 16 amino acids. The germline CDR1 and CDR2 sequences are MNHEY and SMNVEV (reference sequence). Trimming shortened V by 3 bases and J by 3 bases, and 16 bases separated the two germline ends. The CDR3 coding sequence is TGTGCCAGCAGTTTGGTTACAGCCCGTAGGACAGATACGCAGTATTTT. Its protein product is CASSLVTARRTDTQYF.

The chain uses TRBV4-3 and TRBJ2-7, with 9 bases matching TRBD2. J was trimmed by 0 bases and V by 3 bases; bases with no gene match: 6. This CDR3 region has 16 residues. The germline V gene has CDR1 LGHNA and CDR2 YSLEER. CDR3 protein: CASSQSSGKSSYEQYF. The DNA of the CDR3 is TGCGCCAGCAGCCAGTCTAGCGGGAAAAGCTCCTACGAGCAGTACTTC.